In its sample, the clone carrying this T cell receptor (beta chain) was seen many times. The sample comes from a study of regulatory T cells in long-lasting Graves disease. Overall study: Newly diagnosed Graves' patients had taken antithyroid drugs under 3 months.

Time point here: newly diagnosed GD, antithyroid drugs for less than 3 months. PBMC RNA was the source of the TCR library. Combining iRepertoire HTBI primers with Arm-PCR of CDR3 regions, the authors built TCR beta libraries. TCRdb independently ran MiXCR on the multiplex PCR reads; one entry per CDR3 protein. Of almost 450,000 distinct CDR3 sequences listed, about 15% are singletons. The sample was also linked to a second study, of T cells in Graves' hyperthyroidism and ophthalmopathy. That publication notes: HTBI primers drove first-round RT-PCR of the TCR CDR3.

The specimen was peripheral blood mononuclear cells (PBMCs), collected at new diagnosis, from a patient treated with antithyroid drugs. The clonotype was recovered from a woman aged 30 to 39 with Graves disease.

CDR3 protein: CASSETSEGYNEQFF. The CDR3 DNA reads TGCGCCAGCAGTGAGACGTCGGAGGGGTACAATGAGCAGTTCTTC. The chain has TRBV10-2 and TRBJ2-1; tentative D call: TRBD2 (6 bases). The length of the CDR3 is 15 residues. V was trimmed by 2 bases and J by 4 bases, leaving 12 bases between them. Per germline, CDR1 WSHSY and CDR2 SAAADI.